These 23 T cell receptor beta chains were sequenced from one sample in a study of blood T cells in healthy people across ages. Alongside a J-beta primer mix, a sample-barcoded 5' primer served in a second PCR lasting about 7 to 12 cycles. TCRdb used MiXCR to reprocess the 5' RACE reads, holding one entry per CDR3 protein. The table lists more than 1 million distinct CDR3 sequences, around 45% of them singletons. The sample consisted of blood. These receptors all come from a woman aged 55-69 years in good health.

This clonotype was seen more than once but under ten times. This chain joins TRBV11-2 and TRBJ2-3, with 7 bases matching TRBD2. CDR3 length: 16 amino acids. Trimming at V came to 5 bases and at J to 0 bases, leaving 8 bases not matched to a gene. Per the germline V gene, CDR1 is SGHAT and CDR2 is FQNNGV. CDR3 nucleotide sequence: TGTGCCAGCAGCCTCACTAGCGTCGCTAGCACAGATACGCAGTATTTT. It specifies CASSLTSVASTDTQYF.

V gene TRBV20-1 combines with J gene TRBJ2-5; TRBD2 matches at 8 bases. This CDR3 spans 14 amino acids. The germline V gene has CDR1 DFQATT and CDR2 SNEGSKA (reference sequence). V trimming: 0 bases; J trimming: 4 bases; junction bases outside the gene matches: 4. CDR3 amino acids: CSARDRTSGETQYF. Written as DNA, the CDR3 is TGCAGTGCTAGAGATCGAACTAGCGGAGAGACCCAGTACTTC.

The V gene is TRBV6-6, the J gene TRBJ2-1; 9 nucleotides align to TRBD2. CDR1 and CDR2 from the germline V gene are MNHNY and SVGAGI (reference sequence). This CDR3 contains 15 residues. Trimming at V came to 3 bases and at J to 8 bases, leaving 8 bases not matched to a gene. Here the CDR3 reads CASSYWGGRDDEQFF. CDR3 DNA: TGTGCCAGCAGTTATTGGGGCGGGAGGGATGATGAGCAGTTCTTC.

Of note for this clonotype: Given a much more abundant clone one base away, this may be a read error. The chain has TRBV12-3 or TRBV12-4 and TRBJ2-3; a possible D gene is TRBD2 (5 bases). The V end lost 4 bases, the J end lost 9 bases, and 20 bases lay between the germline ends. The CDR3 totals 15 residues. CDR3 DNA: TGTGCCAGCAGTTACCCCGAACAACTAGAGATGACGCAGTATTTT. Translating it yields CASSYPEQLEMTQYF.

This clonotype showed up just once. The chain combines TRBV25-1 with TRBJ2-2; 7 bases fit TRBD1. CDR3 length: 15 residues. V shed 6 bases and J 5 bases; nucleotides not matched to a gene: 9. Germline V lookup: CDR1 MGHDK, CDR2 SYGVNS. CDR3 coding DNA: TGTGCCAGCAGAGAGGAGAGGGGGCTGACCGGGGAGCTGTTTTTT. This gives the protein CASREERGLTGELFF.

The chain has TRBV10-2 and TRBJ1-1; D is uncertain. CDR1 and CDR2 from the germline V gene are WSHSY and SAAADI. The V end lost 7 bases, the J end lost 1 base, and 10 bases lay between the germline ends. This CDR3 region has 13 residues. Here the CDR3 reads CASNKGRNTEAFF. CDR3 DNA sequence: TGCGCCAGCAATAAAGGCAGGAACACTGAAGCTTTCTTT.

The CDR3 sequence is CASRGEGYNEQFF. The CDR3 DNA is TGTGCCAGCAGGGGAGAGGGTTACAATGAGCAGTTCTTC. The V and J genes are TRBV25-1 and TRBJ2-1, with D maybe TRBD2 (5 bases). Germline V gene data show CDR1 as MGHDK and CDR2 as SYGVNS. V lost 6 bases, J lost 4 bases, and 10 bases lay in between. The CDR3 has 13 residues.

V is TRBV12-1 and J is TRBJ2-7; the table names TRBD1, a call not compared with the DNA. TRBV12-1 is noted as a pseudogene. CDR3 length: 16 amino acids. The CDR3 spells CASSSQDSLSTYEQYF. In DNA, the CDR3 is TGTGCCAGCAGCTCCCAGGACAGCCTATCAACCTACGAGCAGTACTTC.

The J gene is TRBJ2-5, the V gene TRBV7-9; D uncertain. CDR1 and CDR2 from the germline V gene are SEHNR and FQNEAQ (reference sequence). CDR3 length: 12 amino acids. Trimming shortened V by 5 bases and J by 12 bases, and 16 bases separated the two germline ends. CDR3 DNA: TGTGCCAGCAGCCACCCGCAAGGCGGAGAGTACTTC. Protein: CASSHPQGGEYF.

This clonotype turned up a few times. V is TRBV4-2 and J is TRBJ1-6; D is unclear. This CDR3 is 13 amino acids long. Trimming left V 0 bases short and J 17 bases short, with 14 bases between. The germline V gene encodes CDR1 LGHNA and CDR2 YNFKEQ. For the CDR3, the DNA is TGTGCCAGCAGCCAAGATACCGGGCAGAGGATCCACTTT. Translated: CASSQDTGQRIHF.

The V call is TRBV7-6, the J call TRBJ1-1; D is perhaps TRBD1 (6 bases). From germline, CDR1 is SGHVS and CDR2 FNYEAQ. V was pared by 5 bases and J by 2 bases, with 21 bases between. There are 17 residues in the CDR3. CDR3 residues: CASSRPGVGGRNTEAFF. CDR3 nucleotide sequence: TGTGCCAGCAGCCGACCCGGGGTCGGGGGCAGAAACACTGAAGCTTTCTTT.

The chain links TRBV7-6 to TRBJ2-7; 11 nucleotides align to TRBD1. This CDR3 has 16 amino acids. Looked up from germline, CDR1 is SGHVS and CDR2 is FNYEAQ. V was clipped by 6 bases and J by 3 bases; unmatched bases: 10. For the CDR3, the DNA is TGTGCCAGCAGTTCCCGGGACAGGGGGTATTTCTACGAGCAGTACTTC. This translates into CASSSRDRGYFYEQYF.

The V gene is TRBV29-1, the J gene TRBJ2-3; D perhaps matches TRBD2 (6 bases). The CDR3 contains 14 residues. Trimming took 4 bases from V and 0 from J, leaving 11 bases between them. Germline CDR1 reads SQVTM; CDR2 reads ANQGSEA. The chain's CDR3 is CSVVVGTSTDTQYF. CDR3 nucleotide sequence: TGCAGCGTTGTCGTAGGGACTAGCACAGATACGCAGTATTTT.

In the case of this clonotype: One end of the junction does not line up with germline, which may come from a read error. The gene calls are TRBV4-2 and TRBJ2-3; 7 positions agree with TRBD1. Germline V CDR1 and CDR2: LGHNA, YNFKEQ. This CDR3 is built from 16 residues. The CDR3 coding sequence is TGTGCCAGCAGCCAAGACCCGGGACAGTTCACAGAGACGCAGTATTTT. Its protein product is CASSQDPGQFTETQYF.

This clonotype was observed a few times. The genes are TRBV30 and TRBJ1-3; D unclear. Per germline, CDR1 GTSNPN and CDR2 SVGIG (reference sequence). This CDR3 has 15 amino acids. With 2 bases removed from V and 2 bases from J, the gap between germline ends came to 13 bases. The CDR3 loop reads CAWSILGRPGNTIYF. The CDR3 DNA reads TGTGCCTGGAGTATCCTAGGACGGCCTGGAAACACCATATATTTT.

This clonotype was picked up a small number of times. V gene TRBV20-1 combines with J gene TRBJ2-4; TRBD1 is a possible D gene (7 bases). The J call may be incorrect, as the DNA end agrees better with TRBJ2-7. The length of the CDR3 is 13 residues. CDR1 is DFQATT and CDR2 is SNEGSKA in the germline V gene (reference sequence). The CDR3 bases are TGCAGTGCCTACCGGGGGACAGCCTACGAGCAGTACTTC. Amino acid sequence: CSAYRGTAYEQYF.

The chain recombines TRBV7-3 with TRBJ2-4, with 11 bases fitting TRBD2. The J call may be mistaken, given a closer DNA end match to TRBJ2-5. Germline CDR1 reads SGHTA; CDR2 reads FQGTGA. CDR3 length equals 18 residues. This CDR3 reads CASSLMRASGRCRGTQYF. The DNA of the CDR3 is TGTGCCAGCAGCTTAATGAGGGCTAGCGGGAGGTGCAGGGGGACCCAGTACTTC.

J is TRBJ2-1 and V is TRBV12-3 or TRBV12-4; 12 bases map to TRBD2. The CDR3 has 15 residues. Unmatched junction bases numbered 5, after V lost 4 bases and J lost 7 bases. CDR3 nucleotides: TGTGCCAGCAGTTGGACTAGCGGGAAAGGGAATGAGCAGTTCTTC. The encoded protein is CASSWTSGKGNEQFF.

The rearrangement uses TRBV3-1 and TRBJ2-1, with 9 bases aligning to TRBD1. The CDR3 has 16 amino acids. Looked up from germline, CDR1 is LGHDT and CDR2 is YNNKEL (reference sequence). V shed 4 bases, J shed 8 bases, and the junction held 12 bases outside the gene matches. DNA of the CDR3: TGTGCCAGCAGCCGAACCGGGACAGGGATGGTTCATGAGCAGTTCTTC. It codes for CASSRTGTGMVHEQFF.

V gene TRBV5-1 combines with J gene TRBJ2-1, with a weak D call TRBD2 (5 bases). The CDR3 contains 13 residues. The ends were cut back, 6 bases at V and 2 bases at J, with 9 bases in the middle. The germline gives CDR1 SGHRS, CDR2 YFSETQ. CDR3 sequence reads: CASIGETYNEQFF. As DNA, the CDR3 is TGCGCCAGCATTGGGGAGACCTACAATGAGCAGTTCTTC.

Only a few counts were recorded for this clonotype. This chain joins TRBV3-1 and TRBJ2-1, with D maybe TRBD2 (5 bases). Germline CDR1 LGHDT, CDR2 YNNKEL (reference sequence). Trimming pared 3 bases from V and 9 bases from J, leaving 12 bases between. This CDR3 is 13 amino acids long. CDR3: CASSQGADGEQFF. CDR3 DNA: TGTGCCAGCAGCCAGGGAGCGGACGGTGAGCAGTTCTTC.

V is TRBV7-2 and J is TRBJ1-4, with D perhaps matching TRBD1 (6 bases). The V end was cut by 5 bases, the J end by 7 bases, with 11 bases between. Per germline, CDR1 SGHTA and CDR2 FQGNSA. The CDR3 has 13 amino acids. This chain's CDR3 is CASSPRGGEKLFF. DNA of the CDR3: TGTGCCAGCAGCCCCAGGGGTGGTGAAAAACTGTTTTTT. Looking up the rest from reference TRBV7-2 and TRBJ1-4 gives the full variable domain: GAGVSQSPSNKVTEKGKDVELRCDPISGHTALYWYRQSLGQGLEFLIYFQGNSAPDKSGLPSDRFSAERTGGSVSTLTIQRTQQEDSAVYLCASSPRGGEKLFFGSGTQLSVL.

A few counts support this clonotype. V usage is TRBV18 and J usage is TRBJ2-1; 11 bases are shared with TRBD1. The CDR3 sequence is 16 residues long. Trimming took 0 bases from V and 5 from J; bases not matched to a gene: 3. CDR1 and CDR2 from the germline V gene are KGHSH and LQKENI. The CDR3 loop is CASSPPDRGLDNEQFF. The CDR3 bases are TGTGCCAGCTCACCACCGGACAGGGGGCTAGACAATGAGCAGTTCTTC.